This is a list of T cell receptor beta chains from one sample in a study of blood T cell repertoires in COVID-19. The protocol was immunoSEQ multiplex PCR, while the TCRdb copy is restricted to in-frame clones and leaves out a portion. The table has approximately 210,000 clones, roughly 81% seen once. The sequencing sample was made of peripheral blood. The receptor source for this set is a woman aged 70-85 years with active or convalescent COVID-19. Each CDR3 is given with its conserved first and last residue. D genes are given only for firm matches. Clone size is shown for a subset of rows, as once, few, many or a class of expanded clone.

j_call v_call clone_size d_call cdr3_nt cdr3_aa
TRBJ2-7 TRBV5-5 NA NA TGTGCCAGCAGCTTGGGCCTAGCCATCCCCTACGAGCAGTACTTC CASSLGLAIPYEQYF
TRBJ2-2 TRBV1 NA NA TGCACCAGCAGCCAATTCCCCCGGGGGACTAGCGGGCCTGGCACCGGGGAGCTGTTTTTT CTSSQFPRGTSGPGTGELFF
TRBJ2-7 TRBV5-6 few TRBD2 TGTGCCAGCAGCTGGGGAGCGGGGGCCTCCTACGAGCAGTACTTC CASSWGAGASYEQYF
TRBJ2-2 TRBV24-1 NA NA TGTGCCACCAGTGACACTAGTTCCCGGGAGCTGTTTTTT CATSDTSSRELFF
TRBJ2-7 TRBV2 NA TRBD2 TGTGCCAGCAGTGAGGTTTTGCGGGAGGGCCGCTACGAGCAGTACTTC CASSEVLREGRYEQYF
TRBJ2-4 TRBV19 NA NA TGTGCCAGTAGTTTCGCGGGTGAGTGGGAAAACATTCAGTACTTC CASSFAGEWENIQYF
TRBJ2-1 TRBV11-3 NA NA TGTGCCAGCAGCTTAGCCCTGGGGGGTGAGCAGTTCTTC CASSLALGGEQFF
TRBJ1-4 TRBV12-5 NA TRBD1 TGTGCTAGTGGTTTGGCCCCGGGACAGGGGGCCGGATGGGCTAATGAAAAACTGTTTTTT CASGLAPGQGAGWANEKLFF
TRBJ2-7 TRBV11-2 NA TRBD2 TGTGCCAGCAGCCTAACCCCTAGCGGGATAACGGGCGAGCAGTACTTC CASSLTPSGITGEQYF
TRBJ2-7 TRBV14 NA NA TGTGCCAGCAGCCAAGGTAAGGGGGTAACAAACGAGCAGTACTTC CASSQGKGVTNEQYF
TRBJ1-1 TRBV27 NA TRBD1 TGTGCCAGCAGTAGAAGGGGGCTGAGGAACACTGAAGCTTTCTTT CASSRRGLRNTEAFF
TRBJ2-3 TRBV9 NA TRBD1 TGTGCCAGCAGCCCCCGGGACAGGGGATCAGATACGCAGTATTTT CASSPRDRGSDTQYF
TRBJ2-7 TRBV27 NA TRBD2 TGTGCCAGCAGTCCGAGGACTAGCGGGGAGGGGGAGCAGTACTTC CASSPRTSGEGEQYF
TRBJ1-4 TRBV28 NA NA TGTGCCAGCAGCTCGGGGCTGGAGGGCGAAAAACTGTTTTTT CASSSGLEGEKLFF
TRBJ2-3 TRBV4-2 NA TRBD2 TGTGCCAGCAGCCAAGTAGGTAGCGGGGTGGTGGCAGATACGCAGTATTTT CASSQVGSGVVADTQYF
TRBJ2-7 TRBV29-1 once NA TGCAGCGTTGGGGGACTCTCAAGCTCCTACGAGCAGTACTTC CSVGGLSSSYEQYF
TRBJ1-2 TRBV11-2 few NA TGTGCCAGCACCACTCTTCCGGGGAGGGGTGGGACTGGGTATGGCTACACCTTC CASTTLPGRGGTGYGYTF
TRBJ1-2 TRBV29-1 NA TRBD1 TGCAGCGTTGATGCGACCGTTGGACAGGCCTCCTATGGCTACACCTTC CSVDATVGQASYGYTF
TRBJ2-2 TRBV6-1 NA TRBD2 TGTGCCAGCAGTGCTCCGGGACTAGCGGGAGGAGGGAACACCGGGGAGCTGTTTTTT CASSAPGLAGGGNTGELFF
TRBJ2-5 TRBV2 NA NA TGTGCCAGCAACTATTTTCGGGAGACCCAGTACTTC CASNYFRETQYF
TRBJ2-1 TRBV4-2 NA NA TGTGCCAGCAGCCCTTCACAGGGTAGCTCCTACAATGAGCAGTTCTTC CASSPSQGSSYNEQFF
TRBJ2-2 TRBV19 NA NA TGTGCCAGTAGGGCCCGGGACACCTCGAACACCGGGGAGCTGTTTTTT CASRARDTSNTGELFF
TRBJ2-3 TRBV12-3/TRBV12-4 NA NA TGTGCCAGCAGTTTAGCTAACGGTGCGCAGTATTTT CASSLANGAQYF
TRBJ2-7 TRBV25-1 few TRBD1 TGTGCCAGCAGTGAAGTAATTAGGACAGGGGCTACCTACGAGCAGTACTTC CASSEVIRTGATYEQYF